These 2 T cell receptor beta chains share one sample of origin, sequenced in a study of blood T cell repertoires in COVID-19. Some clones are missing from TCRdb's copy, which holds only in-frame ones; the method was immunoSEQ multiplex PCR. Counted here are approximately 290,000 clones, about 89% occurring once; the ten biggest clones make up around an eighth. The sequencing sample was made of peripheral blood. All receptors derive from a woman aged 55 to 70 with acute or convalescent COVID-19.

This chain links TRBV9 with TRBJ2-3; TRBD1 matches 10 bases. CDR3 length equals 16 residues. Germline V lookup: CDR1 SGDLS, CDR2 YYNGEE. V shed 5 bases and J 0 bases; nucleotides not matched to a gene: 6. The CDR3, as DNA: TGTGCCAGCAGTTTCCGGGACAGGGGAAGCACAGATACGCAGTATTTT. Translated: CASSFRDRGSTDTQYF.

This rearrangement joins TRBV5-4 to TRBJ2-5; 7 nucleotides match TRBD1. CDR1 is SGHNT and CDR2 is YYREEE in the germline V gene (reference sequence). V shed 4 bases and J 4 bases; nucleotides not matched to a gene: 13. The CDR3 runs 16 residues. Here the CDR3 reads CASSPLGQAAPETQYF. The DNA of the CDR3 is TGTGCCAGCAGCCCCTTAGGACAGGCTGCACCAGAGACCCAGTACTTC. The whole variable domain, remainder taken from reference TRBV5-4 and TRBJ2-5, is ETGVTQSPTHLIKTRGQQVTLRCSSQSGHNTVSWYQQALGQGPQFIFQYYREEENGRGNFPPRFSGLQFPNYSSELNVNALELDDSALYLCASSPLGQAAPETQYFGPGTRLLVL.